Listed here are 5 T cell receptor beta chains from one sample, sequenced in a study of T cells in Graves' hyperthyroidism and ophthalmopathy. RNA transcripts yielded amplified TCR beta CDR3 regions. First-round RT-PCR of the TCR CDR3 relied on the HTBI primer set. MiXCR, applied by TCRdb to the multiplex PCR reads, yields one record per CDR3 protein. The sample includes over 500,000 distinct CDR3 sequences, about 16% of them seen just once. Sequenced material: blood. Every receptor here comes from a woman aged 30 to 39 with Graves' ophthalmopathy.

This clonotype was seen ten or more times. The chain uses TRBV30 and TRBJ1-1, with 12 bases matching TRBD1. The CDR3 runs to 16 residues. V was pared by 5 bases and J by 7 bases, with 14 bases of the junction left unmatched. Germline-derived CDR1 and CDR2 are GTSNPN and SVGIG (reference sequence). The CDR3, as DNA: TGTGCCTGGTCCCTCCCCGGGACAGGGGGCTGGGGTGAAGCTTTCTTT. This gives the protein CAWSLPGTGGWGEAFF.

V is TRBV10-3 and J is TRBJ2-7; D may be TRBD2 (6 bases). Looked up from germline, CDR1 is ENHRY and CDR2 is SYGVKD. The CDR3 extends over 13 amino acids. V lost 10 bases, J lost 7 bases, and 20 bases lay in between. CDR3 bases: TGTGCCACCTTCGGGACTCACAATACGGAGCAGTACTTC. Its translation: CATFGTHNTEQYF.

The gene calls are TRBV27 and TRBJ2-1, with D perhaps matching TRBD1 or TRBD2 (5 bases each). Trimming removed 3 bases from V and 8 bases from J, with 14 bases in between. Germline CDR1 is MNHEY and CDR2 is SMNVEV (reference sequence). The length of the CDR3 is 14 residues. The CDR3 here is CASSFLRDRDEQFF. The CDR3 nucleotides are TGTGCCAGCAGTTTTTTAAGGGACCGCGATGAGCAGTTCTTC.

This clonotype came up many times. The chain couples TRBV3-1 to TRBJ2-1, with a tentative D call TRBD2 (5 bases). V dropped 9 bases and J dropped 9 bases, with 18 bases sitting between them. The CDR3 loop spans 13 amino acids. CDR1 is LGHDT and CDR2 is YNNKEL in the germline V gene (reference sequence). CDR3 nucleotides: TGTGCCAGTTCTGAGCTAAGCGGTGGTGAGCAGTTCTTC. This gives the protein CASSELSGGEQFF.

This clonotype was picked up many times. The J gene is TRBJ1-1, the V gene TRBV12-3 or TRBV12-4, with D possibly TRBD1 on 6 matching bases. The CDR3 is 15 amino acids. With 4 bases removed from V and 1 base from J, the gap between germline ends came to 13 bases. This CDR3 is CASSSPTGKNTEAFF. For the CDR3, the DNA is TGTGCCAGCAGTTCGCCGACAGGAAAGAACACTGAAGCTTTCTTT.